Sequencing of this TCR beta chain was carried out in a study of cytomegalovirus exposure and HLA in healthy donors. Broader study findings: Reported results showed that the classifier diagnosed cytomegalovirus status with high specificity and sensitivity. Beyond CMV serostatus, there was no information to go on about immune exposure. In a later analysis, approximately 15,000 TCR beta sequences were associated with HLA alleles at 0.05 false discovery rate. With DRB1 most and HLA-C fewest, TCR association rates differed between HLA loci in a later analysis.

Of note for this clone: Its target is unknown.

With 60 Vbeta and 13 Jbeta primers, the PCR was carried out. Assay: immunoSEQ multiplex PCR; the TCRdb copy retains only in-frame clones and omits some. The profile shows about 200,000 clones, 70% to 80% of them singletons. Germline V gene sequence: CDR1 LGHNA, CDR2 YNFKEQ. The CDR3 contains 18 residues. J gave up 2 bases and V 0 bases, and 8 bases lay outside the gene matches. This chain links TRBV4-2 with TRBJ2-7; TRBD2 agrees at 12 bases. The TCR originated in a man between 40 and 49 years old in good health and CMV-seronegative. The sample taken for sequencing was PBMCs. CDR3 amino acids: CASSQDLLAGGLPYEQYF. The CDR3 region has the DNA TGTGCCAGCAGCCAAGATCTACTAGCGGGAGGCCTTCCCTACGAGCAGTACTTC.